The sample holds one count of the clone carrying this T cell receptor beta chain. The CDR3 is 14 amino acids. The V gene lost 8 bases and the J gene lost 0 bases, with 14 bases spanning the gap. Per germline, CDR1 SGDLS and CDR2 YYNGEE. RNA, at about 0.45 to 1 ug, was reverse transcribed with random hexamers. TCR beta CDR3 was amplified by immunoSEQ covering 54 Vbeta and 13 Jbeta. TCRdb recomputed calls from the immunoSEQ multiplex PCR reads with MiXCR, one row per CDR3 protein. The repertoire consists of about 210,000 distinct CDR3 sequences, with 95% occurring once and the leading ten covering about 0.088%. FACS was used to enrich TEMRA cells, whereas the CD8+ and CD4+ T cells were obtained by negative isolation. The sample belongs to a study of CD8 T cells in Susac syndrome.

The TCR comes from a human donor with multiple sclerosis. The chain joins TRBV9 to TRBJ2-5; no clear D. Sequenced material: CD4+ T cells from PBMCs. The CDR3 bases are TGTGCCAGACCGAATAGACATAACCAAGAGACCCAGTACTTC. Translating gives CARPNRHNQETQYF.